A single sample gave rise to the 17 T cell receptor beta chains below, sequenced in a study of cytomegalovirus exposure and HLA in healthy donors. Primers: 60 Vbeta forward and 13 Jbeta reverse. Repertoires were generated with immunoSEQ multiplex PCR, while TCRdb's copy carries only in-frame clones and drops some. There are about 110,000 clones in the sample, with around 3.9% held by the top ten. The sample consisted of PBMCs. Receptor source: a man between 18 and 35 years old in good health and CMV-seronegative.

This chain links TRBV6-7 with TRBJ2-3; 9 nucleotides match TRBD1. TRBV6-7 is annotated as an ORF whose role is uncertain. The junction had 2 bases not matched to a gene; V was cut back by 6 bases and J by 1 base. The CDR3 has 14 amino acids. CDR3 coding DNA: TGTGCCAGCAGGTGGGACAGGGGCACAGATACGCAGTATTTT. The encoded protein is CASRWDRGTDTQYF.

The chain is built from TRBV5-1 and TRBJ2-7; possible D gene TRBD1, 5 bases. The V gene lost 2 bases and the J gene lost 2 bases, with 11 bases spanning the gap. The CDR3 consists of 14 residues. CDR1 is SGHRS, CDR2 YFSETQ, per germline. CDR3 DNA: TGCGCCAGCAGCTTCCTCAGGGCCGCCTACGAGCAGTACTTC. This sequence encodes CASSFLRAAYEQYF. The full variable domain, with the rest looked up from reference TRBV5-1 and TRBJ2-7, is KAGVTQTPRYLIKTRGQQVTLSCSPISGHRSVSWYQQTPGQGLQFLFEYFSETQRNKGNFPGRFSGRQFSNSRSEMNVSTLELGDSALYLCASSFLRAAYEQYFGPGTRLTVT.

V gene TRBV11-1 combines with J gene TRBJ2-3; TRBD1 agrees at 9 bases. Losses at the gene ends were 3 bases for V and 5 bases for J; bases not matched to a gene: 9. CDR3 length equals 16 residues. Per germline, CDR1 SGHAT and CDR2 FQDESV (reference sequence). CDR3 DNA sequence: TGTGCCAGCAGCTTGGCCCGGGACAGGGTTGGAGATACGCAGTATTTT. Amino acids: CASSLARDRVGDTQYF. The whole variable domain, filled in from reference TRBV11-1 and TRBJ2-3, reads EAEVAQSPRYKITEKSQAVAFWCDPISGHATLYWYRQILGQGPELLVQFQDESVVDDSQLPKDRFSAERLKGVDSTLKIQPAELGDSAMYLCASSLARDRVGDTQYFGPGTRLTVL.

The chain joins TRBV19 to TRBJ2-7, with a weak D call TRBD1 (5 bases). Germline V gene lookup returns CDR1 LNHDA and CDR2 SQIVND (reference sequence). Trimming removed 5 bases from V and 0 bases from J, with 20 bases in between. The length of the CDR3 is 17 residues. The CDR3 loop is CASSGPRRGKSSYEQYF. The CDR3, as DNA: TGTGCCAGTAGTGGCCCTAGAAGGGGAAAAAGCTCCTACGAGCAGTACTTC.

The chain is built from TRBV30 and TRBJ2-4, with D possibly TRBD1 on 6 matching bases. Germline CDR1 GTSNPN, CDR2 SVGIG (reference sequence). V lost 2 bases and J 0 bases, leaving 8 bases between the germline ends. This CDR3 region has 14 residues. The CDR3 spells CAWSTGLAKNIQYF. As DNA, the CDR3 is TGTGCCTGGAGTACAGGGCTAGCCAAAAACATTCAGTACTTC. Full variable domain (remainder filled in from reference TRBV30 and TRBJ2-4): SQTIHQWPATLVQPVGSPLSLECTVEGTSNPNLYWYRQAAGRGLQLLFYSVGIGQISSEVPQNLSASRPQDRQFILSSKKLLLSDSGFYLCAWSTGLAKNIQYFGAGTRLSVL.

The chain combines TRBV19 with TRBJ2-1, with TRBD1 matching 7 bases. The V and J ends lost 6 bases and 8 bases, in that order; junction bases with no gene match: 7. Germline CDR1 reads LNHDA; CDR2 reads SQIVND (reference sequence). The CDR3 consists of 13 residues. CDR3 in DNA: TGTGCCAGTAGGAGACAGGGAACCGATGAGCAGTTCTTC. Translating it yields CASRRQGTDEQFF.

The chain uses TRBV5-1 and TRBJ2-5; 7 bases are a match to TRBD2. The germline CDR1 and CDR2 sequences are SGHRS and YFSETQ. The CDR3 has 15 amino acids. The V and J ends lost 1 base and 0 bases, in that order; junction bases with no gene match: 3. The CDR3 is CASSLWSGDQETQYF. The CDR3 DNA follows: TGCGCCAGCAGCTTGTGGAGCGGGGACCAAGAGACCCAGTACTTC.

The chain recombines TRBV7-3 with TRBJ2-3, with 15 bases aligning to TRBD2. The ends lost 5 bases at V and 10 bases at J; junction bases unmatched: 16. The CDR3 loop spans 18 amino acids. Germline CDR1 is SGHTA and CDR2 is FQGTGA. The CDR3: CASSTRRGLAGGPEAQYF. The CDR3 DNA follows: TGTGCCAGCAGCACTCGCCGGGGACTAGCGGGGGGTCCCGAAGCGCAGTATTTT.

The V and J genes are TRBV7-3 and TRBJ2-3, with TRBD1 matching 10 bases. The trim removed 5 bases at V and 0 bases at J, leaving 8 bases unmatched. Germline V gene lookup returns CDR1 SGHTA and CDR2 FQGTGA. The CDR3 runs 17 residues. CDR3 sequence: CASSPGQGEPSTDTQYF. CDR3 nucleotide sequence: TGTGCCAGCAGCCCCGGACAGGGGGAACCTAGCACAGATACGCAGTATTTT.

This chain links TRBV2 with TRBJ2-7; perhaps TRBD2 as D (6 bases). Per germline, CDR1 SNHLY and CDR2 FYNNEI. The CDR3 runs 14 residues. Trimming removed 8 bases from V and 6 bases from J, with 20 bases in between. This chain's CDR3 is CASLYFPREPEQYF. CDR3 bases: TGTGCCAGCCTATATTTTCCCCGGGAGCCCGAGCAGTACTTC. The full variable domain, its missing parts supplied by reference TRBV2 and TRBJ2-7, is EPEVTQTPSHQVTQMGQEVILRCVPISNHLYFYWYRQILGQKVEFLVSFYNNEISEKSEIFDDQFSVERPDGSNFTLKIRSTKLEDSAMYFCASLYFPREPEQYFGPGTRLTVT.

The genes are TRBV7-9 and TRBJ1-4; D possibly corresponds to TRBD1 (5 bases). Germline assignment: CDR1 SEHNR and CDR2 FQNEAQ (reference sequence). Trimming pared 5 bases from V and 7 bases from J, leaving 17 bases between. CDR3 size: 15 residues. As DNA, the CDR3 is TGTGCCAGCAGCCCCGTGTCTGGGGGAGGTGAAAAACTGTTTTTT. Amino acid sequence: CASSPVSGGGEKLFF. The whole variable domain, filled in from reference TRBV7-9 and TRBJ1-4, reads DTGVSQNPRHKITKRGQNVTFRCDPISEHNRLYWYRQTLGQGPEFLTYFQNEAQLEKSRLLSDRFSAERPKGSFSTLEIQRTEQGDSAMYLCASSPVSGGGEKLFFGSGTQLSVL.

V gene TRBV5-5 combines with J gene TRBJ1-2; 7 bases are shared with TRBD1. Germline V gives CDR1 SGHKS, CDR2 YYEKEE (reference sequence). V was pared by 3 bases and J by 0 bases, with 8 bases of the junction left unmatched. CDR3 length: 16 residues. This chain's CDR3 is CASSSQGTAANYGYTF. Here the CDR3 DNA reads TGTGCCAGCAGCTCCCAAGGGACAGCCGCTAACTATGGCTACACCTTC.

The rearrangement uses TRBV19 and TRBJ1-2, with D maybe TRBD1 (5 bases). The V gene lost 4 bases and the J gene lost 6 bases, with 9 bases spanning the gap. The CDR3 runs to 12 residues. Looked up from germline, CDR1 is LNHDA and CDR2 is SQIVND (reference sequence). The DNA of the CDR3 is TGTGCCAGTAGTACAGGGCTGGATGGCTACACCTTC. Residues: CASSTGLDGYTF. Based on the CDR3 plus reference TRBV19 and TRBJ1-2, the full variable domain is DGGITQSPKYLFRKEGQNVTLSCEQNLNHDAMYWYRQDPGQGLRLIYYSQIVNDFQKGDIAEGYSVSREKKESFPLTVTSAQKNPTAFYLCASSTGLDGYTFGSGTRLTVV.

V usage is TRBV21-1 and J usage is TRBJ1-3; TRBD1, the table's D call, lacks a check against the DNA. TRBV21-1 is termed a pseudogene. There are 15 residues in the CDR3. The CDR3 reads CASSKSTGPGNTIYF. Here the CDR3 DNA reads TGTGCCAGCAGCAAGTCGACAGGGCCTGGAAACACCATATATTTT.

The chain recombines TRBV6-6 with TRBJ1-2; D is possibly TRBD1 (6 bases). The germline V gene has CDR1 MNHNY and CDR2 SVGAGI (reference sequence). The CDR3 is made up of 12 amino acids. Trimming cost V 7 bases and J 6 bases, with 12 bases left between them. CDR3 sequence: CASIRGADGYTF. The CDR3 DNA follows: TGTGCCAGCATCCGGGGGGCGGATGGCTACACCTTC.

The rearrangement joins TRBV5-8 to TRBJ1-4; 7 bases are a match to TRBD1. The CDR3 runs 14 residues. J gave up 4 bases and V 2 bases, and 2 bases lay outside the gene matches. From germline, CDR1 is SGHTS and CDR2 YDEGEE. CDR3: CASSLQGFNEKLFF. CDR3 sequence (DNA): TGTGCCAGCAGCTTACAGGGGTTTAATGAAAAACTGTTTTTT. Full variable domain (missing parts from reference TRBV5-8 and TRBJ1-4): EAGVTQSPTHLIKTRGQQATLRCSPISGHTSVYWYQQALGLGLQFLLWYDEGEERNRGNFPPRFSGRQFPNYSSELNVNALELEDSALYLCASSLQGFNEKLFFGSGTQLSVL.

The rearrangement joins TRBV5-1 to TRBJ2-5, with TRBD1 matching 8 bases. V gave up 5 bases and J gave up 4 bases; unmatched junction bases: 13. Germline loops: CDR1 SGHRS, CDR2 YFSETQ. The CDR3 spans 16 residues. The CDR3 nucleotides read TGCGCCAGCAGTTCGACAGGGGCGGGCAGAGGAGAGACCCAGTACTTC. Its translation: CASSSTGAGRGETQYF.